This T cell receptor (beta chain) stems from a study of post-analysis software for immune sequencing data. Whole-study context: Disease trajectories encompassed relapsing-remitting, secondary progressive and progressive-relapsing multiple sclerosis. Findings and caveats of the study: Higher frequency in patients than in controls was seen for about five TRBV segments, with TRBV5-6, TRBV5-1 and TRBV20-1 among them. Samples from one preparation batch, clustered by F measure, grouped strongly together. People with multiple sclerosis had a significantly lower normalized Chao1 diversity than controls did.

A few counts support this clonotype. The antigen remains unidentified. Unique molecular identifiers tagged the TCR beta cDNA libraries. Around 500,000 cDNA molecules were recovered from an input of roughly 0.95 to 11 million T cells. TCRdb itself ran the PCR reads through MiXCR, one entry per CDR3 protein. The sample comprises 750,000 to 950,000 distinct CDR3 sequences, approximately 53% of which are singletons, and approximately 4.2% rests with the top ten. Germline V gives CDR1 MNHNS, CDR2 SASEGT. CDR3 length: 15 amino acids. The chain carries TRBV6-1 and TRBJ2-5; possibly TRBD1 for D (5 bases). The end of the DNA aligns better with TRBJ2-7, so the J call may be wrong. This receptor was identified in a girl aged 5-17 years with multiple sclerosis. Sequencing was done on a sample of blood. CDR3 in amino acids: CASSVGQGLFYEQYF. As DNA, the CDR3 is TGTGCCAGCAGTGTGGGCCAGGGTCTTTTCTACGAGCAGTACTTC.